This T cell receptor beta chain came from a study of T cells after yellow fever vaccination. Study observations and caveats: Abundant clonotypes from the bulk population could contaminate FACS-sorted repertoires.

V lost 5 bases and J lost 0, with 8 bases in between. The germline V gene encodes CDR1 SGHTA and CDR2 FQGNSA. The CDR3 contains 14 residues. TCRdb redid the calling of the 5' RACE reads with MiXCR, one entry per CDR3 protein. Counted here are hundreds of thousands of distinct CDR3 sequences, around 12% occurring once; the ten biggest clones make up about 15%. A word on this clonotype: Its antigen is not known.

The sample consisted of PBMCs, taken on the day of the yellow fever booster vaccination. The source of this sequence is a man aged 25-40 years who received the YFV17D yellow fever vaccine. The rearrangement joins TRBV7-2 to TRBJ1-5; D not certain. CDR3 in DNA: TGTGCCAGCAGCGGAGGCTATAGCAATCAGCCCCAGCATTTT. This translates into CASSGGYSNQPQHF.